The 14 T cell receptor beta chains listed next were all sequenced from one sample in a study of CD8 T cells in ankylosing spondylitis. TCRdb re-analysed the 5' RACE reads in MiXCR, keeping a single row per CDR3 protein. The sample carries a few hundred thousand distinct CDR3 sequences, around 20% recorded once. Specimen: blood, either unsorted or a sorted T cell fraction (not recorded which). Source of these receptors: a female donor with ankylosing spondylitis or in good health (not recorded which).

The chain combines TRBV11-1 with TRBJ2-2, with 12 positions matching TRBD2. Germline V lookup: CDR1 SGHAT, CDR2 FQDESV (reference sequence). The CDR3 sequence is 17 residues long. Trimming removed 5 bases from V and 6 bases from J; junction bases left unmatched: 10. The CDR3 sequence: CASSRRLTSGSAGELFF. The CDR3, as DNA: TGTGCCAGCAGCCGCCGCCTGACTAGCGGGAGCGCCGGGGAGCTGTTTTTT. The full variable domain, completed using reference TRBV11-1 and TRBJ2-2, is EAEVAQSPRYKITEKSQAVAFWCDPISGHATLYWYRQILGQGPELLVQFQDESVVDDSQLPKDRFSAERLKGVDSTLKIQPAELGDSAMYLCASSRRLTSGSAGELFFGEGSRLTVL.

The sample holds a few counts of this clonotype. The V call is TRBV20-1, the J call TRBJ2-2; the match to TRBD2 covers 8 bases. The trim removed 1 base at V and 5 bases at J, leaving 9 bases unmatched. This CDR3 comprises 16 residues. From germline, CDR1 is DFQATT and CDR2 SNEGSKA (reference sequence). For the CDR3, the DNA is TGCAGTGCTAGAGCTCCGGGACTAGGGGGTACCGGGGAGCTGTTTTTT. Translation: CSARAPGLGGTGELFF.

The rearrangement uses TRBV4-1 and TRBJ2-5; 7 bases line up with TRBD2. Germline assignment: CDR1 MGHRA and CDR2 YSYEKL. Trimming cost V 4 bases and J 6 bases; bases outside gene matches: 8. CDR3 length: 14 residues. CDR3 loop: CASSPGNGGKTQYF. DNA of the CDR3: TGCGCCAGCAGCCCCGGGAACGGGGGGAAGACCCAGTACTTC.

V usage is TRBV5-1 and J usage is TRBJ2-5, with D possibly matching TRBD1 (6 bases). Germline V gene lookup returns CDR1 SGHRS and CDR2 YFSETQ. The CDR3 is 14 residues long. V dropped 1 base and J dropped 3 bases, with 10 bases sitting between them. The CDR3, as DNA: TGCGCCAGCAGCTTGCAGGGGTCGAAAGAGACCCAGTACTTC. Translated: CASSLQGSKETQYF. The full variable domain, with the rest looked up from reference TRBV5-1 and TRBJ2-5, is KAGVTQTPRYLIKTRGQQVTLSCSPISGHRSVSWYQQTPGQGLQFLFEYFSETQRNKGNFPGRFSGRQFSNSRSEMNVSTLELGDSALYLCASSLQGSKETQYFGPGTRLLVL.

V and J are TRBV5-5 and TRBJ2-3; 9 bases agree with TRBD1. This CDR3 comprises 15 residues. Germline V gene lookup returns CDR1 SGHKS and CDR2 YYEKEE (reference sequence). The junction had 5 bases not matched to a gene; V was cut back by 3 bases and J by 3 bases. CDR3 amino acids: CASSSGQGLTDTQYF. The DNA for the CDR3 is TGTGCCAGCAGCTCCGGACAGGGGCTGACAGATACGCAGTATTTT.

J is TRBJ2-1 and V is TRBV7-2; 7 bases are a match to TRBD2. CDR3 length: 15 amino acids. J lost 8 bases, V lost 2 bases, and 9 bases had no gene match. CDR1 is SGHTA, CDR2 FQGNSA, per germline. CDR3: CASSLLGGLMDEQFF. As DNA, the CDR3 is TGTGCCAGCAGCTTACTGGGAGGGCTGATGGATGAGCAGTTCTTC.

This chain links TRBV5-6 with TRBJ2-1, with D possibly being TRBD1 or TRBD2 (5 bases each). Germline V lookup: CDR1 SGHDT, CDR2 YYEEEE. V shed 4 bases and J shed 3 bases, with 14 bases lying between them. The CDR3 extends over 15 amino acids. CDR3 bases: TGTGCCAGCAGCCGAGTCTGGGGGAGCTACAATGAGCAGTTCTTC. As protein: CASSRVWGSYNEQFF.

The chain links TRBV6-1 to TRBJ1-4; D gene unclear. V was cut by 9 bases and J by 8 bases, with 19 bases left in between. Germline assignment: CDR1 MNHNS and CDR2 SASEGT. CDR3 size: 14 residues. The CDR3 reads CASSERGGKEKLFF. The CDR3 region has the DNA TGTGCCAGTAGCGAGCGGGGAGGGAAAGAAAAACTGTTTTTT.

This clonotype was detected ten times or more. The chain is built from TRBV4-3 and TRBJ2-3, with 10 bases matching TRBD2. This CDR3 spans 16 amino acids. In germline, CDR1 is LGHNA, CDR2 YSLEER. V trimming: 3 bases; J trimming: 4 bases; junction bases outside the gene matches: 7. CDR3 protein: CASSQASGRAADTQYF. CDR3 sequence (DNA): TGCGCCAGCAGCCAGGCCAGCGGGAGGGCAGCAGATACGCAGTATTTT.

The chain combines TRBV7-2 with TRBJ2-3, with a possible D match to TRBD1 (6 bases). The CDR3 totals 15 residues. Between the trimmed V and J ends, which lost 4 bases and 0 bases, there was a span of 11 bases. Per the germline V gene, CDR1 is SGHTA and CDR2 is FQGNSA. CDR3 bases: TGTGCCAGCAGCTCCAGGGGTCCTAGCACAGATACGCAGTATTTT. Translated, it gives CASSSRGPSTDTQYF.

The rearrangement uses TRBV12-3 or TRBV12-4 and TRBJ1-2; the match to TRBD1 covers 8 bases. V gave up 10 bases and J gave up 7 bases; unmatched junction bases: 8. The CDR3 is 12 residues long. The CDR3 DNA reads as TGTGCCACCACAGGGGGGTTGGGTGGCTACACCTTC. Its translation is CATTGGLGGYTF.

The J gene is TRBJ2-1, the V gene TRBV20-1; 9 bases map to TRBD2. Trimming took 6 bases from V and 1 from J; bases not matched to a gene: 4. The CDR3 has 14 amino acids. CDR1 is DFQATT and CDR2 is SNEGSKA in the germline V gene (reference sequence). The CDR3 protein is CSALAGASYNEQFF. The CDR3 DNA reads as TGCAGTGCATTAGCGGGAGCGTCCTACAATGAGCAGTTCTTC.

This chain joins TRBV20-1 and TRBJ1-5; D is uncertain. This CDR3 is 13 amino acids long. V was pared by 5 bases and J by 4 bases, with 12 bases between. Germline values: CDR1 DFQATT, CDR2 SNEGSKA (reference sequence). CDR3 coding DNA: TGCAGTGCTGTCGGGATATCGAATCAGCCCCAGCATTTT. It codes for CSAVGISNQPQHF.

This clonotype was found a few times. This chain joins TRBV15 and TRBJ2-1; 9 positions match TRBD1. Germline assignment: CDR1 LNHNV and CDR2 YYDKDF (reference sequence). V gave up 8 bases and J gave up 0 bases; unmatched junction bases: 2. This CDR3 is 14 amino acids long. The DNA of the CDR3 is TGTGCCACCGGGGGACAGGGCTCCTACAATGAGCAGTTCTTC. This sequence encodes CATGGQGSYNEQFF.